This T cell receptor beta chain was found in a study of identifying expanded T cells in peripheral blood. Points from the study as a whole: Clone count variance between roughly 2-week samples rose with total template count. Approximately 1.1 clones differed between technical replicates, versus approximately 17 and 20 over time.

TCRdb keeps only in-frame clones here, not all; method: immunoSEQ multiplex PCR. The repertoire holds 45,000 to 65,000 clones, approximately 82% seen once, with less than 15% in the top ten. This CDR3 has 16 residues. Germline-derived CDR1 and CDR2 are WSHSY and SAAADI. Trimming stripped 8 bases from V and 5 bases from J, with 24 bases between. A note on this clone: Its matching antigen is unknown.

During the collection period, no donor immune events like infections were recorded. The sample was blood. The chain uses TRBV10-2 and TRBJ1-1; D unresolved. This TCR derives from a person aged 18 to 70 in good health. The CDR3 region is CASRGHFKAGKTEAFF. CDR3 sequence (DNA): TGCGCCAGCCGCGGGCATTTTAAGGCGGGAAAAACTGAAGCTTTCTTT.